This TCR beta chain comes out of a study of blood T cell repertoires in COVID-19. Study-level background: Italy, Spain and the United States were the sources of the convalescent and acute COVID-19 samples. PBMCs, B-cell-depleted T cells, or T cells were the source of the cDNA or gDNA that made up the material.

The CDR3 is 12 residues long. Germline V CDR1 and CDR2: SGHRS, YFSETQ. With 3 bases removed from V and 7 bases from J, the gap between germline ends came to 9 bases. Original handling: Estimates of nucleated cell counts were drawn from the amplification of reference gene primers. TCRdb's copy holds only in-frame clones and misses some; the assay was immunoSEQ multiplex PCR. V and J calls and clone size are as listed in that table; D and trimming were resolved from the DNA. The sample contains roughly 190,000 clones, about four fifths of which appear only once. Seattle-derived patients entered the study during active infection and were followed longitudinally.

The sequence was obtained from a woman aged 35 to 49 with COVID-19, enrolled during active disease. The source material was peripheral blood. V and J are TRBV5-1 and TRBJ2-3; D gene unclear. The CDR3 spells CASSSETNTQYF. The CDR3, as DNA: TGCGCCAGCAGCTCCGAAACTAATACGCAGTATTTT.